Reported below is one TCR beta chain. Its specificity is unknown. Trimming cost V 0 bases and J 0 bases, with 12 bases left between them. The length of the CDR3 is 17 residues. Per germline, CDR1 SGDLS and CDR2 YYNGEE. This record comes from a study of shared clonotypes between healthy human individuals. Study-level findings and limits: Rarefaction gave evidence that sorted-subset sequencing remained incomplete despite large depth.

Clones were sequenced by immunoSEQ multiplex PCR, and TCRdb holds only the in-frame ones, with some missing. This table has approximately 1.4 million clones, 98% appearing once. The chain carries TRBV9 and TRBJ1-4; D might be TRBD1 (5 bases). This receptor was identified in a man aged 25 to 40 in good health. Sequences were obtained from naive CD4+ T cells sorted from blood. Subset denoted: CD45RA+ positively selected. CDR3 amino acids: CASSVDGRVATNEKLFF. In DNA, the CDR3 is TGTGCCAGCAGCGTAGATGGCAGGGTTGCAACTAATGAAAAACTGTTTTTT.